A single TCR beta chain is shown here with its context. What it binds is unknown. CDR1 SGHVS and CDR2 FQNEAQ come from the germline V gene. The CDR3 is made up of 13 amino acids. The V end lost 6 bases, the J end lost 0 bases, and 8 bases lay between the germline ends. The table came from immunoSEQ multiplex PCR; TCRdb's copy has only in-frame clones and leaves some out. The sample lists some 25,000 clones, about 70% occurring once. The source of the sample is a study of early stage breast cancer tumors. Across the whole study: Among some twelve ER+/PR+/HER2- tumors, eight were ductal, four lobular. Approximately 10-fold was the mean read coverage per sample. Findings and caveats of the study: Comparing each tissue with blood distinguished tumor from normal in 14 of 16 patients. Bulk DNA sequencing of unsorted cells missed chain pairing and markers.

Specimen: breast tumor tissue. The clonotype comes from a person between 55 and 69 years old with breast cancer. V is TRBV7-8 and J is TRBJ1-2; D call uncertain. CDR3 residues: CASRDFTNYGYTF. CDR3 nucleotides: TGTGCCAGCAGGGACTTCACTAACTATGGCTACACCTTC.